This T cell receptor beta chain originates from a study of T-cell reconstitution after alpha-beta-depleted transplantation in children. Unique molecular identifiers were incorporated during preparation of the TCRbeta library. Each CDR3 protein gets one entry after TCRdb re-called the PCR reads with MiXCR. The repertoire holds some 280,000 distinct CDR3 sequences, with almost 10% as singletons. Germline V lookup: CDR1 MGHRA, CDR2 YSYEKL. The germline V and J ends were trimmed by 10 bases and 0 bases, with 16 bases remaining between them. The CDR3 is 15 residues long. This clonotype was seen only a few times.

Sequenced here: PBMCs from the stem cell graft donor, sampled from the stem cell graft. The V and J genes are TRBV4-1 and TRBJ1-3, with unresolved D. This receptor was obtained from a human donor who donated a stem cell graft to a child with SCID. CDR3 DNA: TGCGCCACCTCCCCCACGCACCACTCTGGAAACACCATATATTTT. Its protein product is CATSPTHHSGNTIYF.